The 22 T cell receptor beta chains in this list originate from one sample, sequenced in a study of T cell repertoires in cytomegalovirus infection. For these TCRs, the target antigens are not known. From the reads, TCRdb called clonotypes with MiXCR, one entry per CDR3 protein. The table has around 360,000 distinct CDR3 sequences, roughly 36% seen once. The sequences come from cultured PBMCs, collected from culture after CMV antigen stimulation. The receptors stem from a human donor in good health (CMV status not recorded). Some clones in this sample may be carry-over from other donors' samples.

Only a few counts were recorded for this clonotype. The genes are TRBV28 and TRBJ2-7; D might be TRBD1 (6 bases). The CDR3 runs to 15 residues. Trimming cost V 7 bases and J 3 bases, with 19 bases left between them. Germline values: CDR1 MDHEN, CDR2 SYDVKM. CDR3 region: CASTDPTGHHYEQYF. The CDR3 DNA follows: TGTGCCAGCACCGACCCCACGGGACACCACTACGAGCAGTACTTC. Combining the CDR3 with reference TRBV28 and TRBJ2-7 gives the whole variable domain DVKVTQSSRYLVKRTGEKVFLECVQDMDHENMFWYRQDPGLGLRLIYFSYDVKMKEKGDIPEGYSVSREKKERFSLILESASTNQTSMYLCASTDPTGHHYEQYFGPGTRLTVT.

V and J are TRBV11-2 and TRBJ1-1; D unclear. CDR1 is SGHAT, CDR2 FQNNGV, per germline. Trimming pared 6 bases from V and 0 bases from J, leaving 14 bases between. The CDR3 contains 15 residues. CDR3 nucleotide sequence: TGTGCCAGCAGTCAAGGTGGAGGAATGAACACTGAAGCTTTCTTT. It encodes CASSQGGGMNTEAFF.

The rearrangement links TRBV19 to TRBJ2-1; D gene ambiguous. Germline CDR1 reads LNHDA; CDR2 reads SQIVND (reference sequence). The CDR3 runs to 13 residues. The ends were cut back, 7 bases at V and 0 bases at J, with 7 bases in the middle. For the CDR3, the DNA is TGTGCCAGTAAACCGAGCTCCTACAATGAGCAGTTCTTC. Residues: CASKPSSYNEQFF. The full variable domain, its missing parts supplied by reference TRBV19 and TRBJ2-1, is DGGITQSPKYLFRKEGQNVTLSCEQNLNHDAMYWYRQDPGQGLRLIYYSQIVNDFQKGDIAEGYSVSREKKESFPLTVTSAQKNPTAFYLCASKPSSYNEQFFGPGTRLTVL.

The chain couples TRBV12-3 or TRBV12-4 to TRBJ2-5, with TRBD2 matching over 8 bases. This CDR3 comprises 15 residues. Trimming took 5 bases from V and 2 from J; bases not matched to a gene: 7. DNA of the CDR3: TGTGCCAGCAGTCCCAGACTAGCGCTTCAAGAGACCCAGTACTTC. Protein: CASSPRLALQETQYF.

This clonotype was seen only a few times. This chain links TRBV7-4 with TRBJ1-1, with D hard to call. There are 13 residues in the CDR3. Trimming stripped 4 bases from V and 5 bases from J, with 11 bases between. Germline V gene data show CDR1 as SGHVT and CDR2 as SQSDAQ. The CDR3 is CASSSPTDTEAFF. CDR3 bases: TGTGCCAGCAGCTCACCGACGGATACTGAAGCTTTCTTT.

The rearrangement joins TRBV29-1 to TRBJ2-7; 8 positions match TRBD1. The CDR3 has 13 residues. V shed 4 bases and J 5 bases; nucleotides not matched to a gene: 7. The germline CDR1 and CDR2 sequences are SQVTM and ANQGSEA. In DNA, the CDR3 is TGCAGCGTTGCGGGCAGGGGGCTGAACGAGCAGTACTTC. This codes for CSVAGRGLNEQYF.

CDR3 in DNA: TGTGCCAGCAGCGGAGGCCGGGACAGGGCCTACAATGAGCAGTTCTTC. This gives the protein CASSGGRDRAYNEQFF. V and J are TRBV7-9 and TRBJ2-1; TRBD1 matches at 9 bases. The CDR3 runs 16 residues. CDR1 is SEHNR and CDR2 is FQNEAQ in the germline V gene (reference sequence). The V segment lost 5 bases and the J segment 2 bases; nucleotides outside the gene matches: 7.

The chain is built from TRBV7-8 and TRBJ2-5; 7 nucleotides line up with TRBD2. The ends lost 1 base at V and 12 bases at J; junction bases unmatched: 14. Germline V gene sequence: CDR1 SGHVS, CDR2 FQNEAQ. CDR3 length: 15 amino acids. CDR3 region: CASSLDGTKGLLEYF. In DNA, the CDR3 is TGTGCCAGCAGCTTAGACGGGACTAAAGGTCTTTTGGAGTACTTC. Looking up the rest from reference TRBV7-8 and TRBJ2-5 gives the full variable domain: GAGVSQSPRYKVAKRGQDVALRCDPISGHVSLFWYQQALGQGPEFLTYFQNEAQLDKSGLPSDRFFAERPEGSVSTLKIQRTQQEDSAVYLCASSLDGTKGLLEYFGPGTRLLVL.

This chain connects TRBV7-2 to TRBJ2-2, with TRBD2 matching over 11 bases. The CDR3 spans 16 residues. The junction had 8 bases not matched to a gene; V was cut back by 5 bases and J by 6 bases. Germline-derived CDR1 and CDR2 are SGHTA and FQGNSA. Here the CDR3 DNA reads TGTGCCAGCAGCCCCTTAGCGGGAGGGCGGTCCGGGGAGCTGTTTTTT. Translating gives CASSPLAGGRSGELFF.

This clonotype was seen more than once but under ten times. The chain has TRBV19 and TRBJ2-3; D is uncertain. Germline values: CDR1 LNHDA, CDR2 SQIVND (reference sequence). V lost 5 bases and J lost 1, with 13 bases in between. There are 15 residues in the CDR3. In DNA form, the CDR3 reads TGTGCCAGTAGTTTAGGTTCGGTTCGCACAGATACGCAGTATTTT. Its translation is CASSLGSVRTDTQYF.

The J gene is TRBJ2-1, the V gene TRBV28; the D gene is possibly TRBD1 (6 bases). V lost 6 bases and J 0 bases, leaving 12 bases between the germline ends. The germline CDR1 and CDR2 sequences are MDHEN and SYDVKM. CDR3 length equals 15 residues. This CDR3 is CASSGDISSYNEQFF. The CDR3 coding sequence is TGTGCCAGCAGCGGGGACATAAGCTCCTACAATGAGCAGTTCTTC.

The chain recombines TRBV4-3 with TRBJ2-5; D uncertain. The V end lost 0 bases, the J end lost 5 bases, and 13 bases lay between the germline ends. This CDR3 comprises 15 residues. The germline V gene encodes CDR1 LGHNA and CDR2 YSLEER. In nucleotides, the CDR3 is TGCGCCAGCAGCCAAGATTTGAAGATGGGGGAGACCCAGTACTTC. Amino acid sequence: CASSQDLKMGETQYF.

J is TRBJ1-5 and V is TRBV6-1, with TRBD1 matching over 11 bases. Looked up from germline, CDR1 is MNHNS and CDR2 is SASEGT. CDR3 size: 17 residues. The V gene end was trimmed by 6 bases and the J gene end by 0 bases; junction bases not matched to a gene: 7. CDR3 protein: CASRGTGGLYSNQPQHF. In DNA form, the CDR3 reads TGTGCCAGCAGGGGGACAGGGGGACTATATAGCAATCAGCCCCAGCATTTT.

CDR3 in amino acids: CSARVQTSGNTIYF. The CDR3 DNA sequence: TGCAGTGCTAGGGTGCAGACCTCTGGAAACACCATATATTTT. The rearrangement joins TRBV20-1 to TRBJ1-3; no clear D. This CDR3 contains 14 residues. The germline V gene encodes CDR1 DFQATT and CDR2 SNEGSKA (reference sequence). V was shortened by 3 bases and J by 0 bases, with 9 bases between the two germline ends.

This clonotype occurred a few times. This chain connects TRBV5-5 to TRBJ2-7; 7 nucleotides match TRBD1. The V and J ends lost 0 bases and 5 bases, in that order; junction bases with no gene match: 5. The germline CDR1 and CDR2 sequences are SGHKS and YYEKEE (reference sequence). The CDR3 totals 14 residues. This CDR3 is CASSLGDRPDEQYV. In nucleotides, the CDR3 is TGTGCCAGCAGCTTGGGGGACAGACCCGACGAGCAGTACGTC.

The table lists this clonotype with a few counts. The J gene is TRBJ2-7, the V gene TRBV7-2; 7 bases agree with TRBD1. The germline gives CDR1 SGHTA, CDR2 FQGNSA. Trimming cost V 1 base and J 3 bases; bases outside gene matches: 3. The CDR3 spans 14 residues. The CDR3 DNA sequence: TGTGCCAGCAGCTTAGGTAGACAGGGCTACGAGCAGTACTTC. Translated: CASSLGRQGYEQYF.

The J gene is TRBJ1-3, the V gene TRBV10-3; TRBD1 might be the D (6 bases). Deletions cut 6 bases from V and 2 bases from J, with 11 bases between. This CDR3 has 14 amino acids. Germline assignment: CDR1 ENHRY and CDR2 SYGVKD. CDR3 bases: TGTGCCATCAGAGGGGGGGCCACTGGAAACACCATATATTTT. It translates to CAIRGGATGNTIYF.

In this sample, this clonotype turned up a few times. This chain links TRBV7-8 with TRBJ2-7, with D perhaps TRBD2 (6 bases). Trimming shortened V by 3 bases and J by 2 bases, and 14 bases separated the two germline ends. The germline gives CDR1 SGHVS, CDR2 FQNEAQ. CDR3 length equals 15 residues. The DNA of the CDR3 is TGTGCCAGCAGCTTGGGTGTGGCGGGGACCTACGAGCAGTACGTC. Protein sequence: CASSLGVAGTYEQYV.

This clonotype was detected only a few times. The chain employs TRBV7-2 and TRBJ2-4, with D tentatively TRBD1 (5 bases). Trimming removed 1 base at V and 0 bases at J, with 10 bases between. The germline gives CDR1 SGHTA, CDR2 FQGNSA. The CDR3 consists of 16 residues. CDR3 sequence reads: CASSLGWGTAKNIQYF. The CDR3 region has the DNA TGTGCCAGCAGCTTAGGTTGGGGCACAGCCAAAAACATTCAGTACTTC.

The gene calls are TRBV6-2 or TRBV6-3 and TRBJ1-2, with a possible D match to TRBD1 (5 bases). V shed 6 bases and J shed 5 bases, with 13 bases lying between them. The CDR3 loop spans 13 amino acids. CDR1 and CDR2 from the germline V gene are MNHEY and SVGEGT. CDR3 sequence: CASRPSDSYGYTF. Here the CDR3 DNA reads TGTGCCAGCAGACCCTCCGACAGTTATGGCTACACCTTC.

Ten or more counts support this clonotype. This chain uses TRBV7-2 with TRBJ1-1; D might be TRBD1 (5 bases). The CDR3 is made up of 15 amino acids. V gave up 1 base and J gave up 1 base, with 10 bases separating them. Germline-derived CDR1 and CDR2 are SGHTA and FQGNSA. For the CDR3, the DNA is TGTGCCAGCAGCTTAGTCAGGGCGACGAACACTGAAGCTTTCTTT. Translation: CASSLVRATNTEAFF. Filled out from reference TRBV7-2 and TRBJ1-1, the complete variable domain reads GAGVSQSPSNKVTEKGKDVELRCDPISGHTALYWYRQSLGQGLEFLIYFQGNSAPDKSGLPSDRFSAERTGGSVSTLTIQRTQQEDSAVYLCASSLVRATNTEAFFGQGTRLTVV.

In its sample, this clonotype ranks as medium-sized (0.01 to 0.1%). V usage is TRBV7-2 and J usage is TRBJ2-1; weak D call: TRBD2 (7 bases). Trimming took off 2 bases at V and 7 bases at J, with 24 bases between the two ends. This CDR3 is 18 amino acids long. The V gene's germline CDR1 is SGHTA and CDR2 FQGNSA. The CDR3 sequence is CASSLFPRGGGSWNEQFF. For the CDR3, the DNA is TGTGCCAGCAGCTTATTCCCAAGGGGGGGAGGGTCTTGGAATGAGCAGTTCTTC. Full variable domain (rest looked up from reference TRBV7-2 and TRBJ2-1): GAGVSQSPSNKVTEKGKDVELRCDPISGHTALYWYRQSLGQGLEFLIYFQGNSAPDKSGLPSDRFSAERTGGSVSTLTIQRTQQEDSAVYLCASSLFPRGGGSWNEQFFGPGTRLTVL.